The text below deals with one T cell receptor (beta chain). Its antigen is as yet unknown. There are 15 residues in the CDR3. Per the germline V gene, CDR1 is SQVTM and CDR2 is ANQGSEA. V shed 1 base, J shed 0 bases, and the junction held 6 bases outside the gene matches. This sample stems from a study of blood T cells in healthy people across ages. Findings and caveats of the study: A strong correlation between TCR beta diversity and naive T cell percentage was seen. Per million T cells, TCR beta diversity dropped roughly linearly as age increased.

The authors ran a second PCR of about 7 to 12 cycles using a sample-barcoded 5' primer and a J-beta primer mix. TCRdb ran MiXCR on the 5' RACE reads and lists one entry per CDR3 protein. The table records 1.5 million or so distinct CDR3 sequences, 35% to 45% of them present only once. The sequenced material came from blood. The chain employs TRBV29-1 and TRBJ2-7, with 7 bases matching TRBD2. The TCR comes from a woman aged 18 to 35 in good health. The CDR3 region has the DNA TGCAGCGTTGAAGGGTGGGGGGGTGACTCCTACGAGCAGTACTTC. It translates to CSVEGWGGDSYEQYF.